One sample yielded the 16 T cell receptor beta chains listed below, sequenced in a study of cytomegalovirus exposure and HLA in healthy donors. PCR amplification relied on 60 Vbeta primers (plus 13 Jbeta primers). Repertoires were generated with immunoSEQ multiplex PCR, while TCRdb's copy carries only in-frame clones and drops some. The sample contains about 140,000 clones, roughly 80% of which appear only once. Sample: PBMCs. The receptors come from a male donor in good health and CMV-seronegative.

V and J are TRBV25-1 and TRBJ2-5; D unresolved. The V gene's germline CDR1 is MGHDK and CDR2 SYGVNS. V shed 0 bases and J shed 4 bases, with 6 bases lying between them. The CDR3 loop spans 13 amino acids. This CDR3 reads CASSEYLRETQYF. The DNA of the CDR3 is TGTGCCAGCAGTGAATATCTGCGAGAGACCCAGTACTTC.

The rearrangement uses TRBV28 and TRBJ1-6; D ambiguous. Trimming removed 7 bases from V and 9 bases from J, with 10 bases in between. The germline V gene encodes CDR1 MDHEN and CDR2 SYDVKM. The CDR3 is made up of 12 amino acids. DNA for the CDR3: TGTGCCAGCACCGGTTGGGCTTCACCCCTCCACTTT. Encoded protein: CASTGWASPLHF.

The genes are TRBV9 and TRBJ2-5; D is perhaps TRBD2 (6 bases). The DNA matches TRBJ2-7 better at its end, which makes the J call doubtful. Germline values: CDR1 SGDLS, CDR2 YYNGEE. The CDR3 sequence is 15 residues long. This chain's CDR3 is CASSGEIWGDYEQYF. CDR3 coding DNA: TGTGCCAGCAGCGGAGAAATCTGGGGGGACTACGAGCAGTACTTC.

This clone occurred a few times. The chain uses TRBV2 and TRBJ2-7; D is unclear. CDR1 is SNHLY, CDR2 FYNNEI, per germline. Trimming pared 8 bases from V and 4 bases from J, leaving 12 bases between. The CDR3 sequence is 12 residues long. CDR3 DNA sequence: TGTGCCAGCCGGGTAGTGGTATACGAGCAGTACTTC. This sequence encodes CASRVVVYEQYF.

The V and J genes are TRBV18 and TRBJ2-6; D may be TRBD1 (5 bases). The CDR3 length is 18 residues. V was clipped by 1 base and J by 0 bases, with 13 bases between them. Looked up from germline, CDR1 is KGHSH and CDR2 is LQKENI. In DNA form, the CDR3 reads TGTGCCAGCTCACCACTATGCAACGACAGCTCTGGGGCCAACGTCCTGACTTTC. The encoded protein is CASSPLCNDSSGANVLTF.

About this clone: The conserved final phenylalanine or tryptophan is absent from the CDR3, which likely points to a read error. CDR3 DNA: TGCAGCGCCTTGAGGGGGCAGGGGGCTGGTGGCTACACCCTC. This sequence encodes CSALRGQGAGGYTL. The rearrangement links TRBV29-1 to TRBJ1-2, with 8 positions matching TRBD1. The CDR3 has 14 residues. The germline CDR1 and CDR2 sequences are SQVTM and ANQGSEA. V gave up 7 bases and J gave up 7 bases; unmatched junction bases: 14.

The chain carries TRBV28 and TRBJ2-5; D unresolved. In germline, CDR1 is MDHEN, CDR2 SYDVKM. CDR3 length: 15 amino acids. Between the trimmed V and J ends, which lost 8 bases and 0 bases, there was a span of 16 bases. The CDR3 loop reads CASSLGGSDQETQYF. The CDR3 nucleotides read TGTGCCAGCTCCTTAGGTGGCAGCGACCAAGAGACCCAGTACTTC.

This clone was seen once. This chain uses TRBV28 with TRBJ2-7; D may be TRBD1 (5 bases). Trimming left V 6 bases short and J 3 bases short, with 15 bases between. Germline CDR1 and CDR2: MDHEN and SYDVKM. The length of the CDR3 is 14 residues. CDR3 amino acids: CASSTQEPHYEQYF. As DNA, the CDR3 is TGTGCCAGCAGCACACAGGAGCCCCACTACGAGCAGTACTTC.

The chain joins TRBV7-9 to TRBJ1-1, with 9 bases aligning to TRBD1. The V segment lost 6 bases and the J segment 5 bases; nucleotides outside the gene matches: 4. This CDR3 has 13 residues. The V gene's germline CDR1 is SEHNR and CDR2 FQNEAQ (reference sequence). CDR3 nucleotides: TGTGCCAGCAGGCTACAGGGGGCGACTGAAGCTTTCTTT. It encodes CASRLQGATEAFF.

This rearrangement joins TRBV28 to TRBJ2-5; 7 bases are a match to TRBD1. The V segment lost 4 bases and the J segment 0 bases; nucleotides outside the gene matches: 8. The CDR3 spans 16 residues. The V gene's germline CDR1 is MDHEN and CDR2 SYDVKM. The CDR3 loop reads CASSYQTGYDQETQYF. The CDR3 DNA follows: TGTGCCAGCAGTTATCAGACAGGGTATGACCAAGAGACCCAGTACTTC.

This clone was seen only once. In DNA, the CDR3 is TGTGCCAGCAGTCCCCTAGCGGGAGTTTCCTACGAGCAGTACTTC. As protein: CASSPLAGVSYEQYF. J is TRBJ2-7 and V is TRBV28; 10 bases line up with TRBD2. This CDR3 comprises 15 residues. The germline V gene encodes CDR1 MDHEN and CDR2 SYDVKM. V lost 5 bases to trimming and J lost 1 base; unmatched junction nucleotides: 5.

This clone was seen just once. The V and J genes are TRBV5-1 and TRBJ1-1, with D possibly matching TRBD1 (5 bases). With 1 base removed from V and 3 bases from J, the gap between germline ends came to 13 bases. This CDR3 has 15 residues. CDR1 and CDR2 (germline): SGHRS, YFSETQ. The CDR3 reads CASSLWEGRDTEAFF. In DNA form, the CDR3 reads TGCGCCAGCAGCTTGTGGGAGGGGAGGGACACTGAAGCTTTCTTT. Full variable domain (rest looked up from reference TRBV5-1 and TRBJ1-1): KAGVTQTPRYLIKTRGQQVTLSCSPISGHRSVSWYQQTPGQGLQFLFEYFSETQRNKGNFPGRFSGRQFSNSRSEMNVSTLELGDSALYLCASSLWEGRDTEAFFGQGTRLTVV.

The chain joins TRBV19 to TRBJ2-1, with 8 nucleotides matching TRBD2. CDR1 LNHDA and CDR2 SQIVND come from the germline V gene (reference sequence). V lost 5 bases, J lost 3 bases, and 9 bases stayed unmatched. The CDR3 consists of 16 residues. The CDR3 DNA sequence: TGTGCCAGTAGTCCTGTAGCGGGGACGAACTACAATGAGCAGTTCTTC. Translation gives CASSPVAGTNYNEQFF.

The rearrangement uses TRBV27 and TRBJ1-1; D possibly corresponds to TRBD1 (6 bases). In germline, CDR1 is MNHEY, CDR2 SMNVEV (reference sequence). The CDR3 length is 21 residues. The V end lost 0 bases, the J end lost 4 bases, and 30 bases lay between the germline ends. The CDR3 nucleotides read TGTGCCAGCAGTTTATCGGCGGGGGGGCGCGCAGTGATCCCTGGGAGCACTGAAGCTTTCTTT. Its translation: CASSLSAGGRAVIPGSTEAFF.

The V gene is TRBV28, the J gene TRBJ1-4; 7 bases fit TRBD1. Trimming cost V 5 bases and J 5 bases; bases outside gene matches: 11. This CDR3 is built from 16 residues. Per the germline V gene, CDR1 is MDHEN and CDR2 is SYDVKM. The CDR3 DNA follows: TGTGCCAGCAGTGTTACCCAGCCGGGACAGAATGAAAAACTGTTTTTT. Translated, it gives CASSVTQPGQNEKLFF.

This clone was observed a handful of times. Here the CDR3 reads CATSRYQGRGYTF. The CDR3 DNA reads TGTGCCACCAGCAGATACCAGGGTCGAGGCTACACCTTC. This chain links TRBV15 with TRBJ1-2; weak D call: TRBD1 (5 bases). V was pared by 2 bases and J by 8 bases, with 12 bases between. CDR3 length: 13 amino acids. Germline V gives CDR1 LNHNV, CDR2 YYDKDF (reference sequence).